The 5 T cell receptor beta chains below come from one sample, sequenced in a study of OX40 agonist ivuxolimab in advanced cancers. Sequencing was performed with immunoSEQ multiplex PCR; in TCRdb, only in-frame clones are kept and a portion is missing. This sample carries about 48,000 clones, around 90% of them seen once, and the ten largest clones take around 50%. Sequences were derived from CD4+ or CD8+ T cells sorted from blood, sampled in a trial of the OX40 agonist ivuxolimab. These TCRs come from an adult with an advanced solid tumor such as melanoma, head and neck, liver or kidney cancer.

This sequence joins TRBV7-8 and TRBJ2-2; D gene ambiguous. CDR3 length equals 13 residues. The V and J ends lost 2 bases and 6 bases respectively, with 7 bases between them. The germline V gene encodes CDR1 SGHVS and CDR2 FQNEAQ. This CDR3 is CASSLLGPGELFF. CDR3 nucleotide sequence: TGTGCCAGCAGCTTATTAGGGCCCGGGGAGCTGTTTTTT.

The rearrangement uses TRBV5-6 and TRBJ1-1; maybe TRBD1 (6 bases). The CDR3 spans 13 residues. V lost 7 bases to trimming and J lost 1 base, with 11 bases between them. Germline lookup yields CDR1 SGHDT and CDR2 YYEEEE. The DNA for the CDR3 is TGTGCCAGCCAACAGGGAGGGAACACTGAAGCTTTCTTT. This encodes CASQQGGNTEAFF.

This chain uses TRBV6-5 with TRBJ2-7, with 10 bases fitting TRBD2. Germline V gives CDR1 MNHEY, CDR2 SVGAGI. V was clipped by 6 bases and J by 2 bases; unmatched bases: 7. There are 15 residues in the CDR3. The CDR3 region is CASSPSGGDTYEQYF. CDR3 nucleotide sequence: TGTGCCAGCAGCCCAAGCGGGGGGGACACCTACGAGCAGTACTTC.

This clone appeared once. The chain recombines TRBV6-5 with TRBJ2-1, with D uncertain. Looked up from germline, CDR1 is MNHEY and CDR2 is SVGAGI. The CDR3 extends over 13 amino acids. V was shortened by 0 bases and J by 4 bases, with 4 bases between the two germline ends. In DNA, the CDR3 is TGTGCCAGCAGTTACTCCAGATACAATGAGCAGTTCTTC. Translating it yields CASSYSRYNEQFF.

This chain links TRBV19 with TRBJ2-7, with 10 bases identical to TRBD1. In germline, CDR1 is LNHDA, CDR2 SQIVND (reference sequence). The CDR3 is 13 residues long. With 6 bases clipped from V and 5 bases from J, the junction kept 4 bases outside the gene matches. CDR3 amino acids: CASRMTGGDEQYF. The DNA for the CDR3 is TGTGCCAGTAGGATGACAGGGGGCGACGAGCAGTACTTC.